This T cell receptor (beta chain) is drawn from a study of response to subunit inactivated influenza vaccine. TCRdb re-analysed the RT-PCR reads in MiXCR, keeping a single row per CDR3 protein. The table has around 480,000 distinct CDR3 sequences, 9.5% to 12% seen once; the top ten hold 9.5% to 15%. This clonotype has more than one count but fewer than ten. No antigen is known for it. General study results and limits: With each seasonal influenza vaccination, the authors suggested, few new T cells are recruited.

The CDR3 has 14 amino acids. The V end lost 3 bases, the J end lost 4 bases, and 10 bases lay between the germline ends. This TCR was recovered from a man aged 50 to 59 who received an inactivated influenza vaccine. The V call is TRBV12-3 or TRBV12-4, the J call TRBJ1-5; tentatively, D is TRBD1 (6 bases). The starting material was PBMCs from blood, obtained roughly 46 days after vaccination. CDR3 region: CASSFGDTNQPQHF. CDR3 bases: TGTGCCAGCAGTTTTGGGGACACAAATCAGCCCCAGCATTTT.